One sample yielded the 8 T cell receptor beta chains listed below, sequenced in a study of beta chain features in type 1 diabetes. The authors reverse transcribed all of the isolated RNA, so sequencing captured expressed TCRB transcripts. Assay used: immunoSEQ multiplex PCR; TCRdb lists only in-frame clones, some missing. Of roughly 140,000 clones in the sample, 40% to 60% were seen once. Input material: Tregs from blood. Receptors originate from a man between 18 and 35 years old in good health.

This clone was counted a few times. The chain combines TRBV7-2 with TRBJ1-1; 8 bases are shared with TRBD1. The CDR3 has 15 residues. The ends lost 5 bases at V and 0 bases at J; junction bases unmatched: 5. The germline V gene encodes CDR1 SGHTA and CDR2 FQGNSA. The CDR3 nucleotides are TGTGCCAGCAGCCGTAGACAGGGGATGAACACTGAAGCTTTCTTT. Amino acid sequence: CASSRRQGMNTEAFF.

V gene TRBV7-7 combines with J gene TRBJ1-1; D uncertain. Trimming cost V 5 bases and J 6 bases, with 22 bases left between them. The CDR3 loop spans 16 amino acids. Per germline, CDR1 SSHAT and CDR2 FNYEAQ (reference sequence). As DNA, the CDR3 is TGTGCCAGCAGCCCATTGGGGTTCGGGGAGGTTGCTGAAGCTTTCTTT. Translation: CASSPLGFGEVAEAFF.

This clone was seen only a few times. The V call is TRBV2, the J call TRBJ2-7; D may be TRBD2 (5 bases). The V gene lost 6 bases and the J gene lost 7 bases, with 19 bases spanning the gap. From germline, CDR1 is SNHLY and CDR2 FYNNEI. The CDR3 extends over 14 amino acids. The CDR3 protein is CASRDDYPLDEQYF. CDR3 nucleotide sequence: TGTGCCAGCAGAGACGACTACCCCCTCGATGAGCAGTACTTC.

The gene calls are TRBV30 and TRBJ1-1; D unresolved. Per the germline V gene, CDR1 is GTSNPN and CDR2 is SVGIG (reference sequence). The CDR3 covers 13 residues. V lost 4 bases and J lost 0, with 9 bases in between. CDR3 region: CAWTNYMNTEAFF. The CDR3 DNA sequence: TGTGCCTGGACCAATTACATGAACACTGAAGCTTTCTTT.

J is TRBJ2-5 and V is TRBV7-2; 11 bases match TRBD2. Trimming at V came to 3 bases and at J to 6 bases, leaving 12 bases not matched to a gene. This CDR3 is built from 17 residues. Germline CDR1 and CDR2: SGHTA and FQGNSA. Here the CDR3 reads CASSLISGGAYSKTQYF. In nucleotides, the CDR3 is TGTGCCAGCAGCTTGATTAGCGGGGGGGCCTATTCTAAGACCCAGTACTTC.

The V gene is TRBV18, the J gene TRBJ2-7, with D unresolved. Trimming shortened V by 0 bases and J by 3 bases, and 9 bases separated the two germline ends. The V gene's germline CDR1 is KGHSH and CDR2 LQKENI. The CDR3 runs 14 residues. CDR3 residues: CASSPPSLLYEQYF. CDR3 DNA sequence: TGTGCCAGCTCACCACCGAGTTTGCTCTACGAGCAGTACTTC.

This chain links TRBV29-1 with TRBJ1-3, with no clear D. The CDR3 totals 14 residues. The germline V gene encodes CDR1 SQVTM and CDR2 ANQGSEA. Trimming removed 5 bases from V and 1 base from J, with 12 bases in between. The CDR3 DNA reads TGCAGCGTTCTCTCCCCCAGGTCTGGAAACACCATATATTTT. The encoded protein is CSVLSPRSGNTIYF.

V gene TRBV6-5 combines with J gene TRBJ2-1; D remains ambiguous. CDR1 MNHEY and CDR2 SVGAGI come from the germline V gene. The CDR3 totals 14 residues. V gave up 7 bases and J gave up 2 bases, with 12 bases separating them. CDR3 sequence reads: CASNSGSTYNEQFF. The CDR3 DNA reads TGTGCCAGCAATTCGGGTAGTACCTACAATGAGCAGTTCTTC.